These T cell receptor beta chains were read from a single sample in a study of T cells in Graves' hyperthyroidism and ophthalmopathy. One entry per CDR3 protein, called by TCRdb with MiXCR from the multiplex PCR reads. The sample contains hundreds of thousands of distinct CDR3 sequences, 38% of which appear only once. The sample comprised blood. The origin of the receptors is a man between 18 and 29 years old with Graves' hyperthyroidism. CDR3s include the opening cysteine and the closing phenylalanine or tryptophan. Each record gives: V gene, J gene, CDR3 protein.

TRBV9	TRBJ2-7	CASSAGQNSYEQYF
TRBV28	TRBJ2-7	CASSSTGVGDEQYF
TRBV24-1	TRBJ1-5	CATSDPQGGQKQPQHF
TRBV19	TRBJ1-1	CASSTQGEDTEAFF
TRBV2	TRBJ1-1	CASTGGYNTEAFF
TRBV7-9	TRBJ1-1	CASSFKVTEAFF
TRBV11-2	TRBJ1-3	CASSLRVDTIYF
TRBV10-3	TRBJ1-5	CAISEPTGYSNQPQHF
TRBV15	TRBJ2-7	CATSARSSFYEQYF
TRBV29-1	TRBJ2-7	CSVELGLAGESSEQYF
TRBV19	TRBJ1-5	CASSIPNQPQHF
TRBV7-9	TRBJ1-2	CASSLEWGGYTF
TRBV24-1	TRBJ2-3	CATSDSRDRRTDTQYF
TRBV29-1	TRBJ2-7	CSVQLTGGEICEQYF
TRBV13	TRBJ1-2	CASSSTGRGEGYTF
TRBV19	TRBJ1-5	CASSPIDRANQPQHF
TRBV12-3/TRBV12-4	TRBJ2-5	CASSPSLAWETQYF
TRBV2	TRBJ2-3	CAIQGADTQYF
TRBV2	TRBJ2-7	CASSTFGTVYEQYF
TRBV10-3	TRBJ1-4	CAIGETNEKLFF
TRBV29-1	TRBJ2-6	CSVDRTTSGANVLTF
TRBV6-1	TRBJ2-1	CASRKTGGEEQFF
TRBV15	TRBJ1-4	CATSDRVGGAELGF
TRBV7-9	TRBJ2-2	CASSSSGRTTGELFF
TRBV7-8	TRBJ2-7	CTSSPRQLAGPKYEQYF
TRBV7-2	TRBJ1-1	CASSRGAPWGNTEAFF
TRBV9	TRBJ1-3	CASSDVYSGNTIYF
TRBV5-4	TRBJ2-5	CASSQDWGKETQYF
TRBV2	TRBJ1-4	CASSPLSGTGSEKLFF
TRBV12-3/TRBV12-4	TRBJ1-1	CASSFRTGGSSEAFF
TRBV13	TRBJ1-1	CASSLGGTGVTEAFF
TRBV12-3/TRBV12-4	TRBJ2-2	CASSYSLVVGELFF
TRBV2	TRBJ2-1	CASSLAGSYNEQFF
TRBV19	TRBJ1-5	CASKGLENQPQHF
TRBV5-1	TRBJ2-7	CASSLGRISYEQYF
TRBV28	TRBJ1-4	CASSFAGGGEKLFF
TRBV2	TRBJ1-1	CASKDHMNTEAFF
TRBV5-1	TRBJ1-5	CASSLGLNSNQPQHF
TRBV6-5	TRBJ1-1	CASSLGAGLNAFF
TRBV7-9	TRBJ2-7	CASSSVLGNEQYF
TRBV6-5	TRBJ2-7	CASSLTSPMNLEQYF
TRBV2	TRBJ1-1	CASSSGTGYGTEAFF
TRBV7-2	TRBJ2-7	CASSSLGGTVEQYF
TRBV19	TRBJ2-5	CASTPRGRGETQYF
TRBV12-3/TRBV12-4	TRBJ1-1	CASSQPSLGGHTEAFF
TRBV2	TRBJ1-1	CASSAGGGNTEAFF
TRBV20-1	TRBJ1-6	CSAYERTGLNSPLHF
TRBV7-3	TRBJ1-1	CASSYQGGTEAFF
TRBV7-9	TRBJ2-5	CASTGLGSGQETQYF